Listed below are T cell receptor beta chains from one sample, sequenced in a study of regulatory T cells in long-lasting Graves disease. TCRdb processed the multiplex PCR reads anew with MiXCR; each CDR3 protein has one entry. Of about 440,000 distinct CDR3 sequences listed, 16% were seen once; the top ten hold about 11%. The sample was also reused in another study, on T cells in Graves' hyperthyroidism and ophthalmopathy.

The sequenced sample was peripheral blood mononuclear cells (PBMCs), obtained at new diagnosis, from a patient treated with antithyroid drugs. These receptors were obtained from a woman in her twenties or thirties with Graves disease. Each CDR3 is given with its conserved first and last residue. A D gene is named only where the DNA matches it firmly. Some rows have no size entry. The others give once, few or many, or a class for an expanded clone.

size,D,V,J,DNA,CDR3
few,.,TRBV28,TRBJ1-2,TGTGCCAGCGGGGCCTCCACAGATTACTATGGCTACACCTTC,CASGASTDYYGYTF
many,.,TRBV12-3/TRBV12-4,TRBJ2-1,TGTGCCAGCAGTGGCGGGATAGAGCAGTTCTTC,CASSGGIEQFF
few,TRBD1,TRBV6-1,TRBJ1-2,TGTGCCAGCAGACAGGGGGTGAAAGGCTACACCTTC,CASRQGVKGYTF
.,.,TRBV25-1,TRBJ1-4,TGTGCCAGCAGTGGGGGGCAGGAAAAACTGTTTTTT,CASSGGQEKLFF
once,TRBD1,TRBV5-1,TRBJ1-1,TGCGCCAGCAGCATACAGGGGGCCGGGAACACTGAAGCTTTCTTT,CASSIQGAGNTEAFF
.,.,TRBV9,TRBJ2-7,TGTGCCAGCAGCGTGAGCCCAGGGGCAGCCTACGAGCAGTACTTC,CASSVSPGAAYEQYF
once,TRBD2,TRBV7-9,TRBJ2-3,TGTGCCAGCAGCACTAGCGGGAGGGCCGGTACGCAGTATTTT,CASSTSGRAGTQYF
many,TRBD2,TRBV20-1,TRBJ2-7,TGCAGTGCTAGAGTCCCGGGAGGACGTCGCGAGCAGTACTTC,CSARVPGGRREQYF
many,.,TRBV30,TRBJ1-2,TGTGCCTGGACCCGTCCGGGGACACCCTATGGCTACACCTTC,CAWTRPGTPYGYTF
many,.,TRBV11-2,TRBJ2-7,TGTGCCAGCAGGAAGACGGGGAGGACCTACGAGCAGTACTTC,CASRKTGRTYEQYF
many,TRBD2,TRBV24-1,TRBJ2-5,TGTGCCACCAGTGGACACACTAGCGACAGTATAAGGACCCAGTACTTC,CATSGHTSDSIRTQYF
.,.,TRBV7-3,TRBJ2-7,TGTGCCAGCAGCTTAACCGGGCGACGGGACGAGCAGTACTTC,CASSLTGRRDEQYF
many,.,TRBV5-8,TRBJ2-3,TGTGCCAGCAGCCCAACTAGCACAGATACGCAGTATTTT,CASSPTSTDTQYF
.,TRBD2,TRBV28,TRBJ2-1,TGTGCCAGCAGTTTTTCCGGCAGAAGCGGGAGCCACGGCAATGAGCAGTTCTTC,CASSFSGRSGSHGNEQFF
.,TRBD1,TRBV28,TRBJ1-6,TGTGCCAGCCGGCAACAGGGGGCACGCTCACCCCTCCACTTT,CASRQQGARSPLHF
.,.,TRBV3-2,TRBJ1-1,TGTGCCAGCAGCCAAGATAGGCAGGGGGAAACTGAAGCTTTCTTT,CASSQDRQGETEAFF
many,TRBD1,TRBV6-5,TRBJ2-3,TGTGCCAGCAGTTACAAGGGGGCGGGTAGCACAGATACGCAGTATTTT,CASSYKGAGSTDTQYF
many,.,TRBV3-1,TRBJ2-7,TGTGCCAGCAGCGACCGGGTTATGTACGAGCAGTACTTC,CASSDRVMYEQYF
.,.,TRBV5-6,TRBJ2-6,TGTGCCAGCAGCTATACCCGCGCTGGGGCCAACGTCCTGACTTTC,CASSYTRAGANVLTF
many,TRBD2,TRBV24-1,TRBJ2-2,TGTGCCACCAGTGATCCCGCCCTACCCCGGGGGGCCGGGGAGCTGTTTTTT,CATSDPALPRGAGELFF
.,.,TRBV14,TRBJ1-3,TGTGCCAGCAGCCAAGAGCTTGTCACCATATATTTT,CASSQELVTIYF
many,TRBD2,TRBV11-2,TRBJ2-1,TGTGCCAGCAGCTTAGAACCGGGACTAGCGGACAATGAGCAGTTCTTC,CASSLEPGLADNEQFF
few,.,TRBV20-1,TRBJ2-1,TGCAGTGCTAGAATGGCGGGGCTCTCCTACAATGAGCAGTTCTTC,CSARMAGLSYNEQFF
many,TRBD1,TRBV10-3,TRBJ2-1,TGTGCCATCAGTGACCCGGGACAGGGGAAAAATGAGCAGTTCTTC,CAISDPGQGKNEQFF
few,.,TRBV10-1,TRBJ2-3,TGCGCCAGCAGTGGGTCCTCTTATACGCAGTATTTT,CASSGSSYTQYF
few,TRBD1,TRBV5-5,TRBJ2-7,TGTGCCAGCAGCTTGGTGGGACAGGGCCTATACGAGCAGTACTTC,CASSLVGQGLYEQYF
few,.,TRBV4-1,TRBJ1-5,TGCGCCAGCAGCCAAGAAACAGGTATCCAGCCCCAGCATTTT,CASSQETGIQPQHF
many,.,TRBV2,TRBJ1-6,TGTGCCAGCACTCTGGACAGCGGATCACCCCTCCACTTT,CASTLDSGSPLHF
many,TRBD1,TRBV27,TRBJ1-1,TGTGCCAGCAGTCCGAAGGACAGGGGGTCCATGAACACTGAAGCTTTCTTT,CASSPKDRGSMNTEAFF
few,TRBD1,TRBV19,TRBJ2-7,TGTGCCAGTAGTGTCTCCCCGGGACAGGCCTACGAGCAGTACTTC,CASSVSPGQAYEQYF
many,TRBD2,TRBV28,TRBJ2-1,TGTGCCAGCACCCTCGGGGGTCCTAGCGGTTTCTCCTACAATGAGCAGTTCTTC,CASTLGGPSGFSYNEQFF
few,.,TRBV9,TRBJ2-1,TGTGCCAGCAGCCGGGCGGGAAATGAGCAGTTCTTC,CASSRAGNEQFF
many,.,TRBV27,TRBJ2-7,TGTGCCAGCTGGGGGAGAGGCGCTAACTCCTACGAGCAGTACTTC,CASWGRGANSYEQYF
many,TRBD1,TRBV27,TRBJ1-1,TGTGCCAGCAGTATCTTGGGGACAGGAAGAGCTTTCTTT,CASSILGTGRAFF
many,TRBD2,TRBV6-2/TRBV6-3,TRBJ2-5,TGTGCCAGCAGTTACTATGGGGTTATACGGCTAGCGGGACCTCAAGAGACCCAGTACTTC,CASSYYGVIRLAGPQETQYF
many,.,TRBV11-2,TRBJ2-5,TGTGCCAGCAGCTTAGATCGGGGGACCCAGTACTTC,CASSLDRGTQYF
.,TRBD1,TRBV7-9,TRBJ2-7,TGTGCCAGCAGCCATTCACAGGGGGCGATATCCTACGAGCAGTACTTC,CASSHSQGAISYEQYF
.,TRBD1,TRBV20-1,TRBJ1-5,TGCAGTGCTAGAGAGCCAGGGGGTCGCAATCAGCCCCAGCATTTT,CSAREPGGRNQPQHF
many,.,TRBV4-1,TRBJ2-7,TGCGCCAGCAGCCAAGCCCCCCCGGGATGGGCGAACTCCTACGAGCAGTACTTC,CASSQAPPGWANSYEQYF
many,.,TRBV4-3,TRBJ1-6,TGCGCCAGCAGCGGACCCTCACGGGGAAGAAATTCACCCCTCCACTTT,CASSGPSRGRNSPLHF
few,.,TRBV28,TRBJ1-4,TGTGCCAGCAGTCTATCGGAGAATGCAACTAATGAAAAACTGTTTTTT,CASSLSENATNEKLFF
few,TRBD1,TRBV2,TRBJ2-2,TGTGCCAGCAGTGAAGGGGGACAGGGATCCGGGGAGCTGTTTTTT,CASSEGGQGSGELFF
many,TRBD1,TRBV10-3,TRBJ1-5,TGTGCCAGCCGGGACAGGAAAAATCAGCCCCAGCATTTT,CASRDRKNQPQHF
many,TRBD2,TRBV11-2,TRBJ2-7,TGTGCCAGCAGCTCGGCTAGCGGGAGTGAGCAGTACTTC,CASSSASGSEQYF
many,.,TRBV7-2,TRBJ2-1,TGTGCCAGCAGTCGCAACAGGGAGCTCTTGTACTTC,CASSRNRELLYF
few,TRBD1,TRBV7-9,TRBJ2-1,TGTGCCAGCAGCCAATGGAGGGACAGGGGGATCAATGAGCAGTTCTTC,CASSQWRDRGINEQFF
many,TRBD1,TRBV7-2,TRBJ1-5,TGTGCCAGCAAACCGGGACAGGGGGCTTTTCAGCCCCAGCATTTT,CASKPGQGAFQPQHF
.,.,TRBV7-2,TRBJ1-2,TGTGCCAGCAGCTTACCCTCGCAGGGCCTTAACTATGGCTACACCTTC,CASSLPSQGLNYGYTF
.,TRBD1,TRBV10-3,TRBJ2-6,TGTGCCATCAGTGGACAGGGCGCCTCTGGGGCCAACGTCCTGACTTTC,CAISGQGASGANVLTF
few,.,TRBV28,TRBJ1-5,TGTGCCAGCACTGTCAGGGGAGTTCAGCCCCAGCATTTT,CASTVRGVQPQHF
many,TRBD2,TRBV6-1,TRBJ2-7,TGTGCCAGCAGACATGGGACTAGCGGTAAGACCTACGAGCAGTACTTC,CASRHGTSGKTYEQYF
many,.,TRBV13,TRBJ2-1,TGTGCCAGCAGCTCACTCCTCCGACTAAATGAGCAGTTCTTC,CASSSLLRLNEQFF
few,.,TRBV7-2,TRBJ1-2,TGTGCCAGCAGCTCCCGGGGCTTCTATGGCTACACCTTC,CASSSRGFYGYTF
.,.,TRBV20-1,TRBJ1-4,TGCAGTGCTAGAGATGGGGGAGGGGAAAAACTGTTTTTT,CSARDGGGEKLFF
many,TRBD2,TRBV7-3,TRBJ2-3,TGTGCCAGCAGCTTAAACCCCACTATGTCGGCGGGAGGCTCAGATACGCAGTATTTT,CASSLNPTMSAGGSDTQYF
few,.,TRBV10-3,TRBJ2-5,TGTGCCATCAGTGAAGGAGAGGCCCAGTACTTC,CAISEGEAQYF
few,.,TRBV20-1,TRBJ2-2,TGCAGTGCTAGGAGTCTCACAATCAACACCGGGGAGCTGTTTTTT,CSARSLTINTGELFF
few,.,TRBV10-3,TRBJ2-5,TGTGCCATCAGTGAGACTGTTAAAGAGACCCAGTACTTC,CAISETVKETQYF
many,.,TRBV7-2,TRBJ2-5,TGTGCCAGCAGCTTAGGCCAGGGAACAGAGACCCAGTACTTC,CASSLGQGTETQYF